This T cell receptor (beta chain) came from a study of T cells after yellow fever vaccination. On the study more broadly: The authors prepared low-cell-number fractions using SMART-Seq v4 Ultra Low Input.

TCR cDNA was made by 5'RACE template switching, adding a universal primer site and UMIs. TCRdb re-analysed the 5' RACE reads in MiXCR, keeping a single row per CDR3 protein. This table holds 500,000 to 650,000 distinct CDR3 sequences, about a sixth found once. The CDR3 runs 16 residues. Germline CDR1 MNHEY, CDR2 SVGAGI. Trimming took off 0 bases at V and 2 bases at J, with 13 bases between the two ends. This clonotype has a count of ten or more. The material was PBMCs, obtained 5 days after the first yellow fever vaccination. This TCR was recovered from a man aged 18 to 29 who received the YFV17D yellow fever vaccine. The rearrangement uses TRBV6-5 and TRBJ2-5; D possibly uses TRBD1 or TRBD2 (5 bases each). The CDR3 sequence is CASSYSLPGPQETQYF. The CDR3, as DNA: TGTGCCAGCAGTTACTCACTGCCGGGACCGCAAGAGACCCAGTACTTC.